This T cell receptor beta chain was observed in a study of response to subunit inactivated influenza vaccine. Whole-study findings and limits: Authors suggested each seasonal influenza vaccination recruits few new T cells.

As for this clonotype: Its specificity is not known.

CDR3 length: 16 residues. The germline V gene has CDR1 GTSNPN and CDR2 SVGIG (reference sequence). V lost 2 bases and J lost 0, with 16 bases in between. Using its own MiXCR run on the RT-PCR reads, TCRdb lists one record per CDR3 protein. The sample includes approximately 520,000 distinct CDR3 sequences, about 25% of them seen just once. The sequence came from a man in his fifties who received an inactivated influenza vaccine. The rearrangement uses TRBV30 and TRBJ1-1; unclear D gene. The sample in question was CD4+ T cells sorted from PBMCs, obtained approximately 5 days after vaccination. The DNA of the CDR3 is TGTGCCTGGAGTCCCTGGACGAGAAAAGTGAACACTGAAGCTTTCTTT. It is translated as CAWSPWTRKVNTEAFF.